Listed below are T cell receptor beta chains from one sample, sequenced in a study of CD8 T cells in ankylosing spondylitis. TCRdb reanalysed the 5' RACE reads using MiXCR and keeps one entry per CDR3 protein. The sample has a few hundred thousand distinct CDR3 sequences, approximately 20% seen once. Material: blood, either unsorted or a sorted T cell fraction (not recorded which). The receptors originated from a male donor with ankylosing spondylitis. Both conserved end residues are part of each CDR3. The order of the fields is V gene, J gene, clone size, D gene, CDR3 DNA, CDR3 protein. D genes are given only for firm matches. Not every row has a clone size; where given, it reads once, few, many or a size class.

V: TRBV18
J: TRBJ2-5
size: NA
D: NA
DNA: TGTGCCAGCTCACCCCTGACAGCGTACCAAGAGACCCAGTACTTC
CDR3: CASSPLTAYQETQYF

V: TRBV28
J: TRBJ2-1
size: few
D: TRBD1
DNA: TGTGCCAGCAGTTTGGAGACCCGGGACAGATACAATGAGCAGTTCTTC
CDR3: CASSLETRDRYNEQFF

V: TRBV5-1
J: TRBJ1-1
size: many
D: NA
DNA: TGCGCCAGCGGCTCGAACACTGAAGCTTTCTTT
CDR3: CASGSNTEAFF

V: TRBV30
J: TRBJ2-1
size: NA
D: TRBD1
DNA: TGTGCCTGGCGGGACAGGGGGTCTAATGAGCAGTTCTTC
CDR3: CAWRDRGSNEQFF

V: TRBV18
J: TRBJ2-7
size: few
D: TRBD1
DNA: TGTGCCAGCTCCCCCGGGACAGGGGAAATCGGCGAGCAGTACTTC
CDR3: CASSPGTGEIGEQYF

V: TRBV5-5
J: TRBJ1-4
size: once
D: NA
DNA: TGTGCCAGCAGCTTGGCAGGGGCGAGTGAAAAACTGTTTTTT
CDR3: CASSLAGASEKLFF

V: TRBV7-2
J: TRBJ1-2
size: many
D: TRBD1
DNA: TGTGCCAGCAGCTCCGGGCGGGTCAGGGGGGACTATGGCTACACCTTC
CDR3: CASSSGRVRGDYGYTF

V: TRBV5-1
J: TRBJ2-7
size: NA
D: TRBD1
DNA: TGCGCCAGCAGCTTCGACAGGGCGAACTACGAGCAGTACTTC
CDR3: CASSFDRANYEQYF

V: TRBV25-1
J: TRBJ2-2
size: few
D: TRBD1
DNA: TGTGCCAGCAGTGACCCGGGACAGGGGAACACCGGGGAGCTGTTTTTT
CDR3: CASSDPGQGNTGELFF

V: TRBV20-1
J: TRBJ2-1
size: few
D: TRBD1
DNA: TGCAGTGCTAGAAGGGACAGGATTTACAATGAGCAGTTCTTC
CDR3: CSARRDRIYNEQFF